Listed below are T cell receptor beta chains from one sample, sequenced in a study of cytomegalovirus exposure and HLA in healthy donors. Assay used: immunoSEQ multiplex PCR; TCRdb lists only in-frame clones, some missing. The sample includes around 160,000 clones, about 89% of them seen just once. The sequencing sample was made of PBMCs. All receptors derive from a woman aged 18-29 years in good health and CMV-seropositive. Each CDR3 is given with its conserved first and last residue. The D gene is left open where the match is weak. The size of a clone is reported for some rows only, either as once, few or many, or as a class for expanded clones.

CASSLKGAEAFF	TGCGCCAGCAGCTTGAAGGGGGCTGAAGCTTTCTTT	.	.	TRBJ1-1	TRBV5-1
CASSLETGTNEKLFF	TGTGCCAGCAGCCTTGAGACAGGAACTAATGAAAAACTGTTTTTT	.	.	TRBJ1-4	TRBV4-2
CASSPLAGGRDEQFF	TGTGCCAGCAGCCCTCTAGCGGGAGGGCGAGATGAGCAGTTCTTC	TRBD2	.	TRBJ2-1	TRBV5-6
CASSLHPGLALYNEQFF	TGCGCCAGCAGCTTACACCCGGGACTAGCACTCTACAATGAGCAGTTCTTC	TRBD2	once	TRBJ2-1	TRBV5-1
CASSWGGDSPLHF	TGTGCCAGCAGCTGGGGCGGGGATTCACCCCTCCACTTT	.	.	TRBJ1-6	TRBV7-9
CASSLGLDNEQFF	TGCGCCAGCAGCCTCGGACTGGACAATGAGCAGTTCTTC	.	.	TRBJ2-1	TRBV5-1
CAWSASLQDSPLHF	TGTGCCTGGAGTGCGAGCCTTCAAGATTCACCCCTCCACTTT	.	.	TRBJ1-6	TRBV30
CASSYSPSGVRDGYTF	TGTGCCAGCAGTTACTCCCCGTCAGGGGTGAGGGATGGCTACACCTTC	.	.	TRBJ1-2	TRBV6-5
CASSMSGGSSPQHF	TGTGCCAGCAGCATGTCCGGGGGATCCAGTCCCCAGCATTTT	.	.	TRBJ1-5	TRBV7-6
CASSRRDRGFVSTEAFF	TGTGCCAGCAGCCGCCGGGACAGGGGGTTCGTGAGCACTGAAGCTTTCTTT	TRBD1	.	TRBJ1-1	TRBV7-8
CASSRSDRDYEQYF	TGTGCCAGCTCCCGGAGCGACAGGGACTACGAGCAGTACTTC	TRBD1	.	TRBJ2-7	TRBV18
CASSYSDRGWYEQYF	TGTGCCAGCAGTTACTCGGACAGGGGGTGGTACGAGCAGTACTTC	TRBD1	.	TRBJ2-7	TRBV6-5
CASSLDPGLPFRSNEQFF	TGTGCCAGCAGCTTAGATCCAGGACTACCTTTCCGTTCCAATGAGCAGTTCTTC	.	.	TRBJ2-1	TRBV11-3
CASSPGLAGANEQFF	TGTGCCAGCTCACCGGGACTAGCGGGAGCAAATGAGCAGTTCTTC	TRBD2	.	TRBJ2-1	TRBV18
CASSLEASGFTDTQYF	TGTGCCAGCAGCTTAGAGGCTAGCGGGTTCACAGATACGCAGTATTTT	TRBD2	.	TRBJ2-3	TRBV7-2
CASSEGNRGQPQHF	TGTGCCAGCAGTGAAGGGAACAGGGGTCAGCCCCAGCATTTT	TRBD1	.	TRBJ1-5	TRBV6-1
CASSGGPSGELFF	TGTGCCAGCAGTGGAGGTCCGAGCGGGGAGCTGTTTTTT	.	.	TRBJ2-2	TRBV6-4
CASSVGLEKETQYF	TGTGCCAGCAGCGTAGGACTAGAGAAAGAGACCCAGTACTTC	.	once	TRBJ2-5	TRBV9
CSVGDWDRTYEQYF	TGCAGCGTTGGGGACTGGGACAGGACCTACGAGCAGTACTTC	TRBD1	.	TRBJ2-7	TRBV29-1
CAWSYRGGYGYTF	TGTGCCTGGAGTTACAGGGGAGGCTATGGCTACACCTTC	TRBD1	.	TRBJ1-2	TRBV30
CASSFTRGGRTGELFF	TGTGCCAGCAGCTTTACGCGGGGGGGCCGCACCGGGGAGCTGTTTTTT	TRBD2	.	TRBJ2-2	TRBV11-2
CASSPGGASTDTQYF	TGCGCCAGCAGCCCCGGGGGGGCTAGCACAGATACGCAGTATTTT	TRBD2	.	TRBJ2-3	TRBV5-1
CASSSQGPEQFF	TGCGCCAGCAGCTCCCAGGGTCCTGAGCAGTTCTTC	.	.	TRBJ2-1	TRBV5-1
CASSLEVGGMGETQYF	TGCGCCAGCAGCTTGGAAGTGGGAGGTATGGGAGAGACCCAGTACTTC	.	.	TRBJ2-5	TRBV5-1
CASSGPTTGGESWNEQFF	TGTGCCAGCAGTGGACCAACGACAGGGGGCGAATCGTGGAATGAGCAGTTCTTC	TRBD1	.	TRBJ2-1	TRBV2
CASSLDHRVGVTEAFF	TGCGCCAGCAGCTTGGACCACAGGGTCGGGGTCACTGAAGCTTTCTTT	.	.	TRBJ1-1	TRBV5-1
CAISAPGGGETQYF	TGTGCCATCAGTGCCCCTGGGGGCGGGGAGACCCAGTACTTC	.	once	TRBJ2-5	TRBV10-3
CATIGTGGRYGYTF	TGTGCCACCATCGGGACAGGGGGCCGATATGGCTACACCTTC	TRBD1	.	TRBJ1-2	TRBV19
CAWRRWDSSSGANVLTF	TGTGCCTGGAGAAGATGGGACAGCTCCTCTGGGGCCAACGTCCTGACTTTC	TRBD1	.	TRBJ2-6	TRBV30
CASSEAAGTSYEQYF	TGTGCCAGCAGTGAAGCGGCAGGGACTTCCTACGAGCAGTACTTC	.	few	TRBJ2-7	TRBV6-1
CASSEPSNTDTQYF	TGTGCCAGCAGCGAACCTAGTAACACAGATACGCAGTATTTT	.	.	TRBJ2-3	TRBV7-8
CASSPLLAGGFYEQYF	TGTGCCAGCAGCCCTCTTCTAGCGGGAGGCTTCTACGAGCAGTACTTC	TRBD2	.	TRBJ2-7	TRBV7-2
CASSVLGGRTDTQYF	TGTGCCAGCAGCGTACTGGGGGGGCGCACAGATACGCAGTATTTT	.	.	TRBJ2-3	TRBV11-1
CASSFPGLRGAGEQYF	TGTGCCAGCAGCTTTCCGGGACTACGTGGGGCGGGCGAGCAGTACTTC	TRBD2	.	TRBJ2-7	TRBV11-1
CASSSTRQGSSYNEQFF	TGTGCCAGCAGCTCCACCCGACAGGGGAGCTCCTACAATGAGCAGTTCTTC	TRBD1	.	TRBJ2-1	TRBV7-9
CASSRGGDTQYF	TGTGCCAGCAGCCGAGGGGGCGATACGCAGTATTTT	TRBD1	.	TRBJ2-3	TRBV7-2